Below are 14 T cell receptor beta chains sequenced from a single sample in a study of blood T cell repertoires in COVID-19. TCRdb's table, derived via immunoSEQ multiplex PCR, lists solely in-frame clones and lacks some. Altogether around 170,000 clones are present, about 81% being singletons, with the ten largest covering around 15%. The material sequenced was peripheral blood. Receptors were obtained from a man aged 25-45 years with active or convalescent COVID-19.

The chain combines TRBV30 with TRBJ1-5; D is ambiguous. The V gene's germline CDR1 is GTSNPN and CDR2 SVGIG (reference sequence). V lost 2 bases, J lost 2 bases, and 7 bases lay in between. The CDR3 contains 13 residues. CDR3 sequence reads: CAWSPLGNQPQHF. Written as DNA, the CDR3 is TGTGCCTGGAGTCCCCTTGGCAATCAGCCCCAGCATTTT.

The J gene is TRBJ2-3, the V gene TRBV6-1; 7 bases are a match to TRBD2. The V gene end was trimmed by 3 bases and the J gene end by 1 base; junction bases not matched to a gene: 4. This CDR3 has 15 amino acids. The germline V gene encodes CDR1 MNHNS and CDR2 SASEGT. The CDR3 nucleotides are TGTGCCAGCAGTGATCGGGGGAGGGGCACAGATACGCAGTATTTT. This translates into CASSDRGRGTDTQYF.

The table lists this clone with a few counts. J is TRBJ1-5 and V is TRBV19; tentative D call: TRBD1 (5 bases). Germline V gene sequence: CDR1 LNHDA, CDR2 SQIVND (reference sequence). This CDR3 comprises 13 residues. V lost 4 bases, J lost 7 bases, and 11 bases lay in between. In DNA, the CDR3 is TGTGCCAGTAGTAGGGGGGGAGGACAGCCCCAGCATTTT. It codes for CASSRGGGQPQHF. The full variable domain, in which reference TRBV19 and TRBJ1-5 provide the parts outside the CDR3, is DGGITQSPKYLFRKEGQNVTLSCEQNLNHDAMYWYRQDPGQGLRLIYYSQIVNDFQKGDIAEGYSVSREKKESFPLTVTSAQKNPTAFYLCASSRGGGQPQHFGDGTRLSIL.

The chain carries TRBV19 and TRBJ2-3; no firm D call. Per germline, CDR1 LNHDA and CDR2 SQIVND (reference sequence). Deletions cut 4 bases from V and 2 bases from J, with 4 bases between. The CDR3 loop spans 12 amino acids. Here the CDR3 reads CASSTNTDTQYF. The CDR3 DNA reads as TGTGCCAGTAGTACTAACACAGATACGCAGTATTTT.

The V gene is TRBV3-1 (or the pseudogene TRBV3-2), the J gene TRBJ1-5; 7 positions agree with TRBD1. Germline loops: CDR1 LGHDT, CDR2 YNNKEL (reference sequence). V lost 2 bases to trimming and J lost 1 base; unmatched junction nucleotides: 5. The CDR3 sequence is 16 residues long. CDR3 in amino acids: CASSQSRTGSNQPQHF. The CDR3 bases are TGTGCCAGCAGCCAATCCCGGACAGGCAGCAATCAGCCCCAGCATTTT.

The chain employs TRBV9 and TRBJ1-4; D is unclear. Germline CDR1 reads SGDLS; CDR2 reads YYNGEE. V dropped 0 bases and J dropped 2 bases, with 14 bases sitting between them. The CDR3 spans 17 residues. In nucleotides, the CDR3 is TGTGCCAGCAGCGTAGGGGCAGCCTTCCGGACTAATGAAAAACTGTTTTTT. It yields the protein CASSVGAAFRTNEKLFF.

The genes are TRBV11-2 and TRBJ1-2; 8 bases map to TRBD1. The CDR3 consists of 15 residues. The V segment lost 3 bases and the J segment 8 bases; nucleotides outside the gene matches: 11. CDR1 is SGHAT, CDR2 FQNNGV, per germline. The CDR3 loop reads CASSLEGQVYAGYTF. The CDR3 DNA sequence: TGTGCCAGCAGCTTGGAGGGACAGGTTTATGCGGGCTACACCTTC.

This chain joins TRBV6-1 and TRBJ2-5, with TRBD1 matching over 9 bases. The J segment lost 1 base and the V segment lost 2 bases, leaving 2 bases of the junction unmatched. This CDR3 contains 15 residues. Germline V gives CDR1 MNHNS, CDR2 SASEGT. CDR3 in DNA: TGTGCCAGCAGTGAACAGACAGGGGGCCAAGAGACCCAGTACTTC. Its protein product is CASSEQTGGQETQYF.

The rearrangement joins TRBV7-9 to TRBJ1-5; 8 bases align to TRBD1. The trim removed 6 bases at V and 6 bases at J, leaving 16 bases unmatched. From germline, CDR1 is SEHNR and CDR2 FQNEAQ (reference sequence). The CDR3 loop spans 17 amino acids. CDR3 region: CASSPSLGRGRRQPQHF. The CDR3 region has the DNA TGTGCCAGCAGTCCCAGCCTGGGCAGGGGGCGTCGTCAGCCCCAGCATTTT.

The V and J genes are TRBV3-1 (or the pseudogene TRBV3-2) and TRBJ2-1; D possibly corresponds to TRBD2 (5 bases). Trimming took 5 bases from V and 8 from J, leaving 10 bases between them. Germline V gene lookup returns CDR1 LGHDT and CDR2 YNNKEL (reference sequence). CDR3 size: 12 residues. The CDR3 loop is CASSARGYEQFF. CDR3 nucleotide sequence: TGTGCCAGCAGCGCCCGAGGGTATGAGCAGTTCTTC.

The chain couples TRBV3-1 (or the pseudogene TRBV3-2) to TRBJ1-2; D gene uncertain. V lost 5 bases and J lost 5, with 6 bases in between. Germline values: CDR1 LGHDT, CDR2 YNNKEL (reference sequence). The CDR3 consists of 11 residues. The CDR3 protein is CASSREYGYTF. CDR3 nucleotide sequence: TGTGCCAGCAGCAGAGAATATGGCTACACCTTC.

This chain links TRBV12-3 or TRBV12-4 with TRBJ1-2; D remains ambiguous. The CDR3 spans 11 residues. Trimming took off 4 bases at V and 8 bases at J, with 8 bases between the two ends. As DNA, the CDR3 is TGTGCCAGCAGTTCCGCGGGCGGCTACACCTTC. Encoded protein: CASSSAGGYTF.

The genes are TRBV2 and TRBJ2-1, with 9 bases that match TRBD2. Germline values: CDR1 SNHLY, CDR2 FYNNEI. This CDR3 comprises 14 residues. J was trimmed by 5 bases and V by 8 bases; bases with no gene match: 7. CDR3 region: CASLQRGANNEQFF. CDR3 DNA: TGTGCCAGCCTTCAGCGGGGGGCGAACAATGAGCAGTTCTTC.

For this clone: Other DNA sequences in this specimen translate into the identical CDR3. J is TRBJ2-2 and V is TRBV5-1; D remains unclear. This CDR3 is built from 12 residues. Germline V gene lookup returns CDR1 SGHRS and CDR2 YFSETQ. Trimming left V 4 bases short and J 1 base short, with 2 bases between. This CDR3 is CASSLNTGELFF. The CDR3 DNA reads TGCGCCAGCAGCCTGAACACCGGGGAGCTGTTTTTT.